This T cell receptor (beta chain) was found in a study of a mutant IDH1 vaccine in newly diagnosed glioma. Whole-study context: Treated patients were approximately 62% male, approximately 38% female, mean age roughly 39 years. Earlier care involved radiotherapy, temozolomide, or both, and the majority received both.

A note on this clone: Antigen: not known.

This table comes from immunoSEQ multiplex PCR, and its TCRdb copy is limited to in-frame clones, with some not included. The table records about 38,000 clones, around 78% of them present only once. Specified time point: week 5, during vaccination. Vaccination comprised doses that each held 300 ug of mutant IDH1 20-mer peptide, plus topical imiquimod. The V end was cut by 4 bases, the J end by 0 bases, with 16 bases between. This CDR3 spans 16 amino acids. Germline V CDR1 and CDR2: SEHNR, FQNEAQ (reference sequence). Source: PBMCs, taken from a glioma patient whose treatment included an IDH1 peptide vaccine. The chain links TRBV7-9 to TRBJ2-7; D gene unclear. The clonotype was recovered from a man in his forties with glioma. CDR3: CASSSNPDSASYEQYF. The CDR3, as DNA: TGTGCCAGCAGCTCCAACCCTGACTCGGCCTCCTACGAGCAGTACTTC.